This T cell receptor beta chain was observed in a study of blood T cell repertoires in COVID-19. Recovered participants had two consecutive negative NP/OP PCR tests, healthcare professional clearance, or symptom resolution. In the original processing: From reference gene primer amplification, estimates of nucleated cell counts were derived. Libraries were prepared by immunoSEQ multiplex PCR; TCRdb keeps only in-frame clonotypes and omits some of them. That table gives V, J and clone size, and the DNA gave D and trimming. There are 150,000 to 200,000 clones in the sample; 60% to 80% occur only once, and roughly 17% lies in the top ten. Unmatched junction bases numbered 15, after V lost 5 bases and J lost 7 bases. Germline CDR1 and CDR2: MNHEY and SMNVEV (reference sequence). CDR3 length: 17 amino acids.

The receptor's source is a woman aged 45-65 years who had recovered from COVID-19. Sequencing was carried out using PBMCs or T cells enriched from blood (not recorded which). The chain carries TRBV27 and TRBJ2-1, with 9 bases that match TRBD2. The CDR3: CASSPRRKLAGPNEQFF. The CDR3 nucleotides are TGTGCCAGCAGTCCAAGGAGAAAGCTAGCGGGACCAAATGAGCAGTTCTTC.